These T cell receptor beta chains were read from a single sample in a study of cytomegalovirus exposure and HLA in healthy donors. Assay: immunoSEQ multiplex PCR; the TCRdb copy retains only in-frame clones and omits some. The sample records fewer than 200,000 clones, about three quarters being singletons. The source material was PBMCs. The origin of the receptors is a woman in her 40s in good health and CMV-seropositive. CDR3s include the opening cysteine and the closing phenylalanine or tryptophan. D genes are given only for firm matches. Part of the rows lack a size; the others show once, few, many or a class for expanded clones.

TRBJ2-5 few TRBD2 TRBV5-1 TGCGCCAGCAGTTCCCTGTTCGTCGTTGGTAGCGGGAGGGCCGAGGAGACCCAGTACTTC CASSSLFVVGSGRAEETQYF
TRBJ1-2 once - TRBV19 TGTGCCAGTAGTATAGCAGCAGACTCCTATGGCTACACCTTC CASSIAADSYGYTF
TRBJ1-3 - - TRBV14 TGTGCCAGCAGCCAACGGACTGTCTCTGGAAACACCATATATTTT CASSQRTVSGNTIYF
TRBJ2-7 - TRBD1 TRBV4-3 TGCGCCAGCAGCCACGCCGCTGCCGGGACAGCGTCTTACGAGCAGTACTTC CASSHAAAGTASYEQYF
TRBJ2-1 - TRBD2 TRBV5-4 TGTGCCAGCAGCCCTCGTGGTAGCGGGGGATCCTACAATGAGCAGTTCTTC CASSPRGSGGSYNEQFF
TRBJ1-2 - TRBD1 TRBV29-1 TGCAGCGTTGTGGACAGGGGTGATGGGGGCTACACCTTC CSVVDRGDGGYTF
TRBJ2-7 - TRBD2 TRBV7-2 TGTGCCAGCAGCTTAGGACTAGCGGGAGTCCCCGAGCAGTACTTC CASSLGLAGVPEQYF
TRBJ1-2 - - TRBV29-1 TGCAGCGTTGAAGATCGACGACAGGTTACCGCGGTTGGCTACACCTTC CSVEDRRQVTAVGYTF
TRBJ2-5 - TRBD2 TRBV19 TGTGCCAGTAGTACCAGCGGGGGGACGGAGACCCAGTACTTC CASSTSGGTETQYF
TRBJ1-5 - TRBD1 TRBV7-2 TGTGCCAGCAGCTCGACCGGACAGGTCAATCAGCCCCAGCATTTT CASSSTGQVNQPQHF